This is a list of T cell receptor beta chains from one sample in a study of blood T cell repertoires in COVID-19. Data came from immunoSEQ multiplex PCR; TCRdb stores just in-frame clones and leaves some out. The table includes approximately 260,000 clones, around 87% detected once. The sample was PBMCs or T cells enriched from blood (not recorded which). These receptors were collected from a woman between 25 and 40 years old with acute COVID-19. The CDR3 runs from the conserved cysteine through the conserved F or W. D genes are given only for firm matches. The listing skips clone size in some rows; elsewhere it reads once, few, many or a size class.

>TRBJ2-1|TRBD2|TRBV27|NA
CASRNAGLAGTRGHEQFF
TGTGCCAGCAGAAATGCGGGACTAGCGGGGACCCGAGGTCATGAGCAGTTCTTC
>TRBJ1-6|TRBD1|TRBV3-1/TRBV3-2|once
CASSRSGTGNSPLHF
TGTGCCAGCAGCCGGTCCGGGACAGGTAATTCACCCCTCCACTTT
>TRBJ2-1|NA|TRBV13|NA
CASQIRSHNEQFF
TGTGCCAGCCAGATAAGATCTCACAATGAGCAGTTCTTC
>TRBJ1-1|TRBD1|TRBV28|once
CASSSLQGARTEAFF
TGTGCCAGCAGTTCCCTACAGGGGGCTAGAACGGAAGCTTTCTTT
>TRBJ1-1|TRBD1|TRBV2|NA
CASSLRQGGGDTEAFF
TGTGCCAGCAGTCTCAGACAGGGTGGAGGGGACACTGAAGCTTTCTTT
>TRBJ2-2|NA|TRBV10-1|NA
CASSESPSGDGELFF
TGCGCCAGCAGTGAGTCCCCTTCGGGGGACGGGGAGCTGTTTTTT
>TRBJ1-6|NA|TRBV28|NA
CASSSTDSPLHF
TGTGCCAGCAGTTCCACGGATTCACCCCTCCACTTT
>TRBJ1-2|NA|TRBV7-3|NA
CASSFRQTDGYTF
TGTGCCAGCAGCTTTAGACAGACTGATGGCTACACCTTC
>TRBJ1-5|NA|TRBV2|NA
CASRSLGGQPQHF
TGTGCCAGCAGGTCCCTAGGAGGCCAGCCCCAGCATTTT
>TRBJ1-2|NA|TRBV7-9|NA
CASSLPVEQNYGYTF
TGTGCCAGCAGCCTCCCGGTGGAACAGAACTATGGCTACACCTTC
>TRBJ1-2|NA|TRBV7-9|NA
CASSSPDALGAGGYTF
TGTGCCAGCAGCTCCCCTGACGCTCTGGGCGCGGGGGGCTACACCTTC
>TRBJ1-2|TRBD1|TRBV29-1|NA
CSVFRTTGAGYTF
TGCAGCGTTTTCCGAACGACAGGGGCGGGCTACACCTTC
>TRBJ1-1|TRBD1|TRBV5-6|NA
CASSLASAGGMNTEAFF
TGTGCCAGCAGCTTGGCATCCGCAGGGGGCATGAACACTGAAGCTTTCTTT
>TRBJ2-2|NA|TRBV5-6|NA
CASTRKEGELFF
TGTGCCAGCACCCGGAAGGAGGGGGAGCTGTTTTTT
>TRBJ1-2|TRBD1|TRBV28|NA
CASSSGQGVDYTF
TGTGCCAGCAGTTCGGGACAGGGAGTTGACTACACCTTC
>TRBJ1-4|TRBD1|TRBV5-4|NA
CASSSRDRNEKLFF
TGTGCCAGCAGCTCCCGGGACAGGAATGAAAAACTGTTTTTT
>TRBJ2-7|NA|TRBV9|NA
CASSVKTQGSVQYF
TGTGCCAGCAGCGTTAAAACCCAGGGTAGTGTGCAGTACTTC
>TRBJ1-5|TRBD1|TRBV6-5|NA
CASTEGASNQPQHF
TGTGCCAGCACGGAGGGGGCTAGCAATCAGCCCCAGCATTTT
>TRBJ2-5|NA|TRBV11-2|NA
CASSLDSGFQETQYF
TGTGCCAGCAGCTTAGACTCGGGGTTCCAAGAGACCCAGTACTTC